This TCR beta chain was profiled in a study of T cell responses to AZD1222 COVID-19 vaccine. Produced via immunoSEQ multiplex PCR; TCRdb's table is partial and in-frame only. The sample holds some 110,000 clones, 80% to 90% seen once. CDR1 is ENHRY, CDR2 SYGVKD, per germline. The CDR3 contains 13 residues. The V gene lost 4 bases and the J gene lost 7 bases, with 11 bases spanning the gap. The starting material was peripheral blood, obtained on day 0 of AZD1222 vaccination. J is TRBJ2-1 and V is TRBV10-3, with D tentatively TRBD1 (6 bases). This clonotype was obtained from an adult in good health. The CDR3 DNA sequence: TGTGCCATCAGTGCAAACAGGGAGAATGAGCAGTTCTTC. Amino acid sequence: CAISANRENEQFF.